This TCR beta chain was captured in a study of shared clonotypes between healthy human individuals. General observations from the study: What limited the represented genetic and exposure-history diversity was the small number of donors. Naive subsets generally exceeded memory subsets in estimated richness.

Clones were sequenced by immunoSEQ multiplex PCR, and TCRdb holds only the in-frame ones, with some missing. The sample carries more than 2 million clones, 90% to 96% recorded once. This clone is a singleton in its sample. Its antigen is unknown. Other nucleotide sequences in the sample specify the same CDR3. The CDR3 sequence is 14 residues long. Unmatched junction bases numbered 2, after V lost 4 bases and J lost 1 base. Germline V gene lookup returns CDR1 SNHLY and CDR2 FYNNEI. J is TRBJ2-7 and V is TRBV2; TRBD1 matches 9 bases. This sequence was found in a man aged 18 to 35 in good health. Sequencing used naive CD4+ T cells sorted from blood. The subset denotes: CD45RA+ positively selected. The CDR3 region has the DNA TGTGCCAGCAGTGGACAGGGGGTGTCCTACGAGCAGTACTTC. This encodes CASSGQGVSYEQYF.